Below, one TCR beta chain is given with its context. Antigen specificity is unknown. Germline values: CDR1 SGDLS, CDR2 YYNGEE. The CDR3 extends over 16 amino acids. V shed 3 bases, J shed 10 bases, and the junction held 12 bases outside the gene matches. This PCR relied on a set of 60 Vbeta primers and 13 Jbeta primers. Repertoires were generated with immunoSEQ multiplex PCR, while TCRdb's copy carries only in-frame clones and drops some. The sample has about 76,000 clones, around 80% seen once. These data come from a study of cytomegalovirus exposure and HLA in healthy donors. Across the study: Unique TCRs from HLA-typed donors, approximately 80 million of them, were held in an early data release. Study results and caveats: Previous analysis showed most TCR beta V segments were productive about 90% or about 30% of the time. It was approximately 170 TCR beta chains that were listed as cytomegalovirus-associated.

The clonotype originates from a male donor in good health and CMV-seropositive. The chain has TRBV9 and TRBJ1-3; 11 nucleotides match TRBD1. The source material was PBMCs. CDR3 protein: CASSAIGQGAISTIYF. DNA of the CDR3: TGTGCCAGCAGCGCCATAGGACAGGGGGCGATTAGTACCATATATTTT.